Listed below are T cell receptor beta chains from one sample, sequenced in a study of cytomegalovirus exposure and HLA in healthy donors. Produced via immunoSEQ multiplex PCR; TCRdb's table is partial and in-frame only. The sample records about 280,000 clones, around nine tenths being singletons. The sample taken for sequencing was PBMCs. These receptors all stem from a woman under 30 in good health and CMV-seronegative. Each CDR3 is given with its conserved first and last residue. The D gene is left open where the match is weak. Clone size, where shown, is once, few, many, or a class for clones that have expanded.

abundance	v_gene	j_gene	d_gene	CDR3nt	CDR3aa
.	TRBV19	TRBJ2-7	.	TGTGCCAGTAGTATGTCACCGGGAACCTACGAGCAGTACTTC	CASSMSPGTYEQYF
few	TRBV5-1	TRBJ2-1	.	TGCGCCAGCAGTTCCCTTGCTCCGGACAATGAGCAGTTCTTC	CASSSLAPDNEQFF
.	TRBV7-2	TRBJ1-5	.	TGTGCCAGCAGTCGACAAAATCAGCCCCAGCATTTT	CASSRQNQPQHF
.	TRBV28	TRBJ1-1	.	TGTGCCAGCAGATCCGGGACAAAGAACACTGAAGCTTTCTTT	CASRSGTKNTEAFF
few	TRBV6-5	TRBJ2-3	.	TGTGCCAGCAGCACGAGACTGGATACGCAGTATTTT	CASSTRLDTQYF
.	TRBV9	TRBJ2-7	.	TGTGCCAGCAGCCCCCAGTTCGGGGGGCGCGAGCAGTACTTC	CASSPQFGGREQYF
.	TRBV18	TRBJ1-5	TRBD1	TGTGCCAGCTCCCCCGGGACAGGGAATCAGCCCCAGCATTTT	CASSPGTGNQPQHF
.	TRBV6-6	TRBJ2-6	.	TGTGCCAGCGGCGAGGCTGGGGCCAACGTCCTGACTTTC	CASGEAGANVLTF
.	TRBV9	TRBJ2-1	.	TGTGCCAGCAGCGTAGGAAGGGGTGAGCAGTTCTTC	CASSVGRGEQFF
.	TRBV2	TRBJ2-2	.	TGTGCCAGAGGAGGCACCGGGGAGCTGTTTTTT	CARGGTGELFF
.	TRBV6-1	TRBJ2-2	TRBD2	TGTGCCAGCAGTGGCAAGACTAGCGTGGCCACCGGGGAGCTGTTTTTT	CASSGKTSVATGELFF
.	TRBV19	TRBJ2-7	TRBD1	TGTGCCAGTAGTATAGGACAGGGGCTCTACGAGCAGTACTTC	CASSIGQGLYEQYF
.	TRBV30	TRBJ1-6	.	TGTGCCTGGAGTCAAAAAGGAGGTACACCCCTCCACTTT	CAWSQKGGTPLHF
.	TRBV28	TRBJ1-2	TRBD1	TGTGCCAGCAGTTGGGACAGGGGCTATGGCTACACCTTC	CASSWDRGYGYTF
.	TRBV4-3	TRBJ2-7	.	TGCGCCAGCAGCCAAGGGCCGACAGGCATATACGAGCAGTACTTC	CASSQGPTGIYEQYF
.	TRBV30	TRBJ2-1	.	TGTGCCTGGAGGCCCTACCCGGGACTGATAAATGAGCAGTTCTTC	CAWRPYPGLINEQFF
.	TRBV28	TRBJ2-1	TRBD2	TGTGCCAGTCAAGCGGGGTCCAATGAGCAGTTCTTC	CASQAGSNEQFF
.	TRBV7-9	TRBJ2-5	TRBD2	TGTGCCAGCAGCTTAGGGGGACTACTATGGCAAGAGACCCAGTACTTC	CASSLGGLLWQETQYF
.	TRBV28	TRBJ1-5	.	TGTGCCAGCAGTTTTCTTTTGGGACTCAATCAGCCCCAGCATTTT	CASSFLLGLNQPQHF
.	TRBV6-5	TRBJ1-2	TRBD1	TGTGCCAGCAGTTACTGGGGACAGGGGGCCTTTGGCTACACCTTC	CASSYWGQGAFGYTF
.	TRBV4-2	TRBJ2-3	TRBD2	TGTGCCAGCAGCCAAGGCAGCGGGAGGGCCAGGGGAGATACGCAGTATTTT	CASSQGSGRARGDTQYF
.	TRBV4-3	TRBJ1-2	.	TGCGCCAGCAGCCAAGAGGTTCTAACCCGATATGGCTACACCTTC	CASSQEVLTRYGYTF
.	TRBV28	TRBJ2-5	.	TGTGCCAGCAGCCCCCAGGGGCCGTGGGAGACCCAGTACTTC	CASSPQGPWETQYF
few	TRBV2	TRBJ1-1	.	TGTGCCAGCAACCTGGACTACACTGAAGCTTTCTTT	CASNLDYTEAFF
.	TRBV7-2	TRBJ2-7	.	TGTGCCAGCAGCTCCCCCCTCAACTACTCCTACGAGCAGTACTTC	CASSSPLNYSYEQYF
.	TRBV27	TRBJ1-4	TRBD1	TGTGCCAGCAGTTTATCGTACAGGGGTTTTAATGAAAAACTGTTTTTT	CASSLSYRGFNEKLFF
.	TRBV18	TRBJ1-2	TRBD1	TGTGCCAGCTCACCACTGGACAGGGGGTCTCCCTATGGCTACACCTTC	CASSPLDRGSPYGYTF
.	TRBV7-6	TRBJ2-1	TRBD2	TGTGCCAGCAGCCCAGGACCCGGGACTAGCGGCTACAATGAGCAGTTCTTC	CASSPGPGTSGYNEQFF
.	TRBV15	TRBJ2-7	.	TGTGCCACCAGCCCCCGGGGGGCCATTGACGAGCAGTACTTC	CATSPRGAIDEQYF
.	TRBV14	TRBJ1-1	TRBD1	TGTGCCAGCAGCCAATTACCGGGACAGGGGCACACTGAAGCTTTCTTT	CASSQLPGQGHTEAFF
.	TRBV7-6	TRBJ2-3	TRBD2	TGTGCCAGCAGCTTATCTCGACTAGCGGGACGCACAGATACGCAGTATTTT	CASSLSRLAGRTDTQYF
.	TRBV11-2	TRBJ2-3	.	TGTGCCAGCAGCTTAGTTCCGGCGGCGGGTGGGAATACGCAGTATTTT	CASSLVPAAGGNTQYF
once	TRBV5-1	TRBJ2-1	.	TGCGCCAGCAGCTTGGAGGACATCGAGCAGTTCTTC	CASSLEDIEQFF
.	TRBV5-4	TRBJ2-5	.	TGTGCCAGCAGCCCCTCTAATGGGCCCCAAGAGACCCAGTACTTC	CASSPSNGPQETQYF
once	TRBV9	TRBJ2-7	TRBD2	TGTGCCAGCAGCGCGGGACTAGCGGGTGGTCCCTACGAGCAGTACTTC	CASSAGLAGGPYEQYF
.	TRBV28	TRBJ1-1	.	TGTGCCAGCAGTTTCGGGGGGGTGAACACTGAAGCTTTCTTT	CASSFGGVNTEAFF
.	TRBV28	TRBJ2-5	.	TGTGCCAGCAGTTCAGCCCCGGACAGCCGCCAAGAGACCCAGTACTTC	CASSSAPDSRQETQYF
.	TRBV27	TRBJ1-2	.	TGTGCCAGCAGTTTCAGCGGGGGGGAAGTCCCTTATGGCTACACCTTC	CASSFSGGEVPYGYTF